This T cell receptor beta chain was profiled in a study of tumor T cells in aggressive B-cell lymphoma. The protocol was immunoSEQ multiplex PCR, while the TCRdb copy is restricted to in-frame clones and leaves out a portion. The table records about 840 clones, about 80% of them present only once. The germline V and J ends were trimmed by 0 bases and 11 bases, with 13 bases remaining between them. In germline, CDR1 is MRHNA, CDR2 SNTAGT. The CDR3 length is 13 residues. This sequence was found in an adult with diffuse large B cell lymphoma. The specimen sequenced was tumor tissue. V usage is TRBV6-4 and J usage is TRBJ2-5; tentative D call: TRBD1 (7 bases). CDR3 DNA: TGTGCCAGCAGTGACTCTTTCGGGGGACAGCAGTACTTC. It is translated as CASSDSFGGQQYF.